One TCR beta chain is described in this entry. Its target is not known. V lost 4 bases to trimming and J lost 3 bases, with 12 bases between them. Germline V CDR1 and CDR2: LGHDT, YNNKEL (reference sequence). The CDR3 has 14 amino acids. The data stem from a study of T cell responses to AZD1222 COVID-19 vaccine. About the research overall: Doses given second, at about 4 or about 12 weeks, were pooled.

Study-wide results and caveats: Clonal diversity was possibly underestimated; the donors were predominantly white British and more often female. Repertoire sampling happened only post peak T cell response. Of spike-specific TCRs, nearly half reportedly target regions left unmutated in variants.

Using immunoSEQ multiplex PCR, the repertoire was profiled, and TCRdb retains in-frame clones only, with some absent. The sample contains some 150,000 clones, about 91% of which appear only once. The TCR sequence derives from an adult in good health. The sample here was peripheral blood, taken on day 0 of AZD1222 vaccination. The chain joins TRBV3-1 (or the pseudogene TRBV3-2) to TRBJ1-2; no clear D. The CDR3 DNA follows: TGTGCCAGCAGCCCCGATGACGGACACTATGGCTACACCTTC. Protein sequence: CASSPDDGHYGYTF.